The clone carrying this T cell receptor beta chain was counted ten times or more. The antigen remains unidentified. Using a J-beta primer mix together with a sample-barcoded 5' primer, a second PCR was run for about 6 to 12 cycles. Via MiXCR, TCRdb re-called the 5' RACE reads, giving one row per CDR3 protein. The top ten clones hold roughly 30% of a sample with some 320,000 distinct CDR3 sequences, roughly a quarter of them seen once. V lost 8 bases and J lost 6; bases outside the gene matches: 12. The CDR3 consists of 15 residues. This sample is part of a study of blood T cells in healthy people across ages. General observations from the study: A roughly linear age-dependent decrease characterized TCR beta diversity per million T cells. Relative to aged donors, long-lived donors carried more naive CD4+ cells and displayed higher diversity.

The sample taken for sequencing was blood. The chain couples TRBV12-3 or TRBV12-4 to TRBJ1-4, with 7 bases fitting TRBD1. This TCR was sampled from a woman in her 70s in good health. The CDR3 protein is CASGLGGGEDEKLFF. The DNA of the CDR3 is TGTGCCAGCGGACTAGGAGGGGGCGAGGATGAAAAACTGTTTTTT.